This T cell receptor (beta chain) was sequenced during a study of cytomegalovirus exposure and HLA in healthy donors. Samples came from healthy bone marrow donors. The PCR made use of 60 Vbeta and 13 Jbeta primers. Profiled with immunoSEQ multiplex PCR; TCRdb holds only in-frame clones, not every one. The data hold fewer than 200,000 clones, with about 84% observed a single time. The CDR3 is 17 amino acids. Trimming took 0 bases from V and 1 from J; bases not matched to a gene: 5. Per germline, CDR1 LGHNA and CDR2 YNFKEQ. The sequence derives from a woman under 40 in good health and CMV-seropositive. This chain joins TRBV4-2 and TRBJ2-2; 7 bases match TRBD1. What was sequenced was PBMCs. The CDR3 nucleotides are TGTGCCAGCAGCCAAGATATCGGGACAGAGAACACCGGGGAGCTGTTTTTT. Translating gives CASSQDIGTENTGELFF.